This T cell receptor beta chain was found in a study of blood T cells in healthy people across ages. Study-level information: Capture by template switching was about one barcoded beta molecule per two T cells.

Per the germline V gene, CDR1 is MNHEY and CDR2 is SMNVEV (reference sequence). The V end was cut by 2 bases, the J end by 10 bases, with 15 bases between. The CDR3 consists of 15 residues. This clonotype was counted a few times. The target antigen is unknown. A second PCR, run for roughly 7 to 11 cycles, used a sample-barcoded 5' primer plus a J-beta primer mix. TCRdb itself ran the 5' RACE reads through MiXCR, one entry per CDR3 protein. The profile shows about 570,000 distinct CDR3 sequences, 25% to 30% of them singletons. General observations from the study: Donors of long life had a larger count of naive CD4+ cells and greater diversity than aged donors.

The receptor was derived from a woman between 65 and 79 years old in good health. V is TRBV27 and J is TRBJ1-6; D is possibly TRBD1 (5 bases). The sequencing sample was made of blood. Here the CDR3 reads CASSLRWGSVSPLHF. CDR3 bases: TGTGCCAGCAGTTTACGTTGGGGGTCGGTATCACCCCTCCACTTT.